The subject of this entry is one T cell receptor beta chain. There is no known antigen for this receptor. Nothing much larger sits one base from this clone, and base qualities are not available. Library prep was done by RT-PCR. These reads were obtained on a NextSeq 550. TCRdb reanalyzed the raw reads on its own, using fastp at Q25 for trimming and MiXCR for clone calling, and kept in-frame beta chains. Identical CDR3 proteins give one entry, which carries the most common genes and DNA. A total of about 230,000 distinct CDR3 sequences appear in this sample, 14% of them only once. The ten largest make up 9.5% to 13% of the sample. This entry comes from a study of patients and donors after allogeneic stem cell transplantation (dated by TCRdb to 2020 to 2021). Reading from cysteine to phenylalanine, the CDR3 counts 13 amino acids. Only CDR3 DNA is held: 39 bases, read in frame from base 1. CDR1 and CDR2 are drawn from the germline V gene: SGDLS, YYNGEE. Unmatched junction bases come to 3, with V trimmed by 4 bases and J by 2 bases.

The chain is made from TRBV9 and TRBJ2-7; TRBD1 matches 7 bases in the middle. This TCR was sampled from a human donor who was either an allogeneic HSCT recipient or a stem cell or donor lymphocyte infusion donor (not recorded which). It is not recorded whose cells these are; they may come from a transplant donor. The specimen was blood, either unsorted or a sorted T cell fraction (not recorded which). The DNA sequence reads TGTGCCAGCAGCACCACAGGGGCCTACGAGCAGTACTTC. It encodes CASSTTGAYEQYF. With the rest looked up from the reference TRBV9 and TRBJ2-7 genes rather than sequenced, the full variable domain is DSGVTQTPKHLITATGQRVTLRCSPRSGDLSVYWYQQSLDQGLQFLIQYYNGEERAKGNILERFSAQQFPDLHSELNLSSLELGDSALYFCASSTTGAYEQYFGPGTRLTVT.